This T cell receptor (beta chain) was obtained from a study of T-cell memory formation after mild COVID-19 listed by TCRdb under 2021. Regarding the complete study: TCR sequence clusters from the two donors were largely donor specific. Longitudinal TCRalpha and TCRbeta repertoire sequencing tracked T-cell clones expanding and contracting after mild COVID-19 in a couple of donors. The cohort comprised two young, previously healthy adult volunteers, one female and one male. On the study overall, not on this receptor specifically: Contracting CD4+ clones turned up mainly in the CM and EM memory subsets, whereas EMRA was where CD8+ clones were enriched. The detection of some responding clones in pre-infection memory suggests that pre-existing cross-reactive memory T cells joined the SARS-CoV-2 response. Clones that contracted from day 15 to 85 showed balanced CD4/CD8 phenotypes, whereas a second wave of clones that expanded from day 15 to 37 leaned towards CD4+. Only two mild cases were covered by the study, and larger cohorts that include severe cases with pre-infection samples were considered necessary. The second-wave clones that peaked on day 37 were not confirmed to be SARS-CoV-2 specific.

These reads were obtained on an Illumina NovaSeq 6000. TCRalpha and TCRbeta cDNA libraries were constructed by 5'RACE with constant-segment primers, with sample barcodes and unique molecular identifiers being introduced. Trizol reagent was used to extract RNA from every sample. Amplification of the libraries took two PCR steps, and the second step added a second sample barcode plus Illumina TruSeq adapters. Libraries were sequenced on an Illumina NovaSeq with 2 x 150 bp paired-end reads. Per the original workflow: The reads were demultiplexed and collapsed into UMI-guided consensus sequences using migec v1.2.7. Using mixcr v2.1.11, UMI consensuses were aligned to TRA and TRB V and J templates and then assembled into clonotypes. A clonotype was counted as expanded or contracted only when both edgeR and NoisET called the clonotype significant, with the noise models trained on biological replicates. For edgeR calls, the cutoffs were a false discovery rate-adjusted p below 0.01 and a log2 fold-change threshold of 1. As an exploratory analysis of dynamics, max-normalized trajectories of the 1000 most abundant clonotypes were examined by PCA with hierarchical clustering. Separately sequenced CD4+ and CD8+ repertoires were used to assign a CD4 or CD8 phenotype to each responding clone. In-frame beta chains were kept once TCRdb had trimmed the public reads at Q25 with fastp and called clones with MiXCR. Here each entry gathers all rows of one CDR3 protein and keeps the most common genes and DNA. TCRdb assigned the V and J calls; the authors' analysis was not used. This sample lists about 400,000 distinct CDR3 sequences; roughly 14% were detected once. The ten largest clones add up to 22% of the sample.

Ficoll-Paque density gradient centrifugation was used to isolate PBMCs. V is pared back by 0 bases and J by 2 bases, with 12 bases lying between the germline termini. The germline V gene gives CDR1 as MGHRA and CDR2 as YSYEKL. The CDR3 measures 16 amino acids from cysteine to phenylalanine. CDR3 DNA is the only sequence kept; it has 48 bases, read in frame from the first base. This clonotype was seen many times. Its antigen has not been determined. Per-base quality was not reported, and no clone a single base away is much larger than it. In this chain, TRBV4-1 is recombined with TRBJ2-3, with the D gene call left open. This TCR was sampled from a man between 18 and 29 years old who had mild COVID-19 (a few samples of this study predate the infection). The sample titles of this study are shuffled in the database, so cell type and time point are left out; the donor was told from shared clones. Sequencing was done on a sample of PBMCs or a T cell subset sorted from them (not recorded which). In nucleotide form, the sequence is TGCGCCAGCAGCCAAGAGGGCTATCCTTCCACAGATACGCAGTATTTT. This yields the protein CASSQEGYPSTDTQYF.